This record covers a single T cell receptor (beta chain). These data are taken from a study of cytomegalovirus exposure and HLA in healthy donors. V was shortened by 5 bases and J by 0 bases, with 9 bases between the two germline ends. CDR3 length: 14 amino acids. The germline V gene encodes CDR1 SGHDT and CDR2 YYEEEE. Researchers ran the PCR with 60 Vbeta and 13 Jbeta primers. Generated by immunoSEQ multiplex PCR, the TCRdb table keeps only in-frame clones and is missing some. The sample has under 75,000 clones; about 74% are singletons. The V gene is TRBV5-6, the J gene TRBJ1-3, with no clear D. The sequencing input was PBMCs. This receptor was taken from a human donor in good health. The CDR3 bases are TGTGCCAGCAGACGAGGGAGCTCTGGAAACACCATATATTTT. Translated: CASRRGSSGNTIYF.